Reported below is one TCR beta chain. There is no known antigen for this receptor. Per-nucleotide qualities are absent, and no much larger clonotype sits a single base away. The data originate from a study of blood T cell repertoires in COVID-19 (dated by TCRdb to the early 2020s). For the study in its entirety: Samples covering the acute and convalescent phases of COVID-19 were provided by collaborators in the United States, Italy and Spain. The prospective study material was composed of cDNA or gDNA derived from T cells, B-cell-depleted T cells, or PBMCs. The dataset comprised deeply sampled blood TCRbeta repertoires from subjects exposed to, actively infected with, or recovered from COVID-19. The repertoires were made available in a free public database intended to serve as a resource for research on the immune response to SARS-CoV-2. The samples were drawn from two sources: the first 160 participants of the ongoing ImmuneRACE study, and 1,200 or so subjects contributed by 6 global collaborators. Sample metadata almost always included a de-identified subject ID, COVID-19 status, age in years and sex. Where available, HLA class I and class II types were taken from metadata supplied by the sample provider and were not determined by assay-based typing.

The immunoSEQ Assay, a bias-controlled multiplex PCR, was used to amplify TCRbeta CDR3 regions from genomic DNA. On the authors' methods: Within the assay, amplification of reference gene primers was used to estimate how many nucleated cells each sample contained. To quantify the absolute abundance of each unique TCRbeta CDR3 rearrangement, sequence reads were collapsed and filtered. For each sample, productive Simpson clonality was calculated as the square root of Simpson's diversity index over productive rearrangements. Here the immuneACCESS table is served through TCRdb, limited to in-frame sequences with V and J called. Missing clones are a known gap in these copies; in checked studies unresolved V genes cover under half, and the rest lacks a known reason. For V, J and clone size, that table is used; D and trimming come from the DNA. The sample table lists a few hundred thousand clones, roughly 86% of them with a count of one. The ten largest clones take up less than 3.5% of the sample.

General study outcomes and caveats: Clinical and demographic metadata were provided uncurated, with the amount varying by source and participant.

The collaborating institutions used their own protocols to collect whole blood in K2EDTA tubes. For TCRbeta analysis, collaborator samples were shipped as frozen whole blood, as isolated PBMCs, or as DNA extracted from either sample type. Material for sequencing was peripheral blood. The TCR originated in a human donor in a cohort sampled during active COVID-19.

The bases are TGTGCCAGCAGTTACCCAGGTCAGCCCCAGCATTTT. This is translated as CASSYPGQPQHF. The rearranged segments are TRBV6-6 and TRBJ1-5, with the D gene uncertain. V was cut back by 2 bases and J by 6 bases, leaving a gap of 5 bases between them. CDR1 is given as MNHNY and CDR2 as SVGAGI, both from the germline V gene (reference sequence). The CDR3 contains 12 residues, cysteine and phenylalanine counted. The CDR3 DNA has 36 bases and is translated from base 1.